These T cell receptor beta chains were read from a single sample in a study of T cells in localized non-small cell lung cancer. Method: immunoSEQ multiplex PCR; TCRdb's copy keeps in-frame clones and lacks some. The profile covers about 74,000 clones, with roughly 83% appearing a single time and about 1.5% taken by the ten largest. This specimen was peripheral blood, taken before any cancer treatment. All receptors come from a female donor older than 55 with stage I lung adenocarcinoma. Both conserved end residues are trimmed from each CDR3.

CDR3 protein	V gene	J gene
ASSAAVTSGGRRTGELF	TRBV19	TRBJ2-2
ASRGLAGLTDTQY	TRBV5-1	TRBJ2-3
SLRHRRTDTQY	TRBV29-1	TRBJ2-3
SVEEQGGNQPQH	TRBV29-1	TRBJ1-5
ASSYPLADSYNEQF	TRBV6-5	TRBJ2-1
ASTTTGGGNQPQH	TRBV27	TRBJ1-5
ASIGPTPRNTIY	TRBV19	TRBJ1-3
ASSPTGVPWKLF	TRBV19	TRBJ1-4
ASSLIQGPAGGPLH	TRBV5-4	TRBJ1-6
ASSPDRGETQY	TRBV11-1	TRBJ2-5
SVASGTPYEQY	TRBV29-1	TRBJ2-7
ATSGPNTGELF	TRBV19	TRBJ2-2
ASSSEQGLTDTQY	TRBV5-1	TRBJ2-3
ASSVRTASTDTQY	TRBV9	TRBJ2-3
ASSIARGIHNEQF	TRBV19	TRBJ2-1
ASSLGGREVRQETQY	TRBV5-1	TRBJ2-5
ASSPGLLETQY	TRBV18	TRBJ2-5
AASGRANTEAF	TRBV7-9	TRBJ1-1
ASSMGSTYEQY	TRBV19	TRBJ2-7
ASTSDRGNGQPQH	TRBV6-1	TRBJ1-5
ASSWGTGGAFMNTEAF	TRBV5-1	TRBJ1-1
ASSVVGRDYEQY	TRBV5-1	TRBJ2-7
ASSQDWGNTEAF	TRBV4-1	TRBJ1-1
ASSPPSYEQY	TRBV19	TRBJ2-7
ASSVLGGNTEAF	TRBV9	TRBJ1-1
AISDPGLAGGLGQETQY	TRBV10-3	TRBJ2-5
ASSTGGRDTYNEQF	TRBV28	TRBJ2-1
ASSLIGPNDEQY	TRBV27	TRBJ2-7
ASSPPGAGGTDTQY	TRBV5-1	TRBJ2-3
ASSVGTGNYYEQY	TRBV9	TRBJ2-7
ASSELAGYNEQF	TRBV6-5	TRBJ2-1
ASSHRWDTQY	TRBV4-1	TRBJ2-3
ASSPGTWDYGYT	TRBV5-1	TRBJ1-2
ASSQDYSSGGEWNIQY	TRBV4-2	TRBJ2-4
ASSKTGPPETQY	TRBV21-1	TRBJ2-5
ASSLLGDSPLH	TRBV5-6	TRBJ1-6
ASSYGGEQY	TRBV6-1	TRBJ2-7
ASSLAKRETDEQY	TRBV5-4	TRBJ2-7
AISERGQGDTQY	TRBV10-3	TRBJ2-3
ASRREGYYGTQY	TRBV28	TRBJ2-5
ASSLIPGDTDEQF	TRBV7-3	TRBJ2-1
ASTPQGPNNSPLH	TRBV6-5	TRBJ1-6
ASSKPGANVLT	TRBV7-3	TRBJ2-6
ASSVSPENTGELF	TRBV9	TRBJ2-2
VGGNTGELF	TRBV6-5	TRBJ2-2
SAPRGETQY	TRBV20-1	TRBJ2-5
ASSQGVGGSYEQY	TRBV4-1	TRBJ2-7
ASSPGTGMYSYEQY	TRBV7-9	.
ASRPTGGGHDTIY	TRBV27	TRBJ1-3